The 4 T cell receptor beta chains listed next were all sequenced from one sample in a study of blood T cell repertoires in COVID-19. TCRdb's table, derived via immunoSEQ multiplex PCR, lists solely in-frame clones and lacks some. The table includes approximately 200,000 clones, approximately 87% detected once. The sequenced material came from peripheral blood. The receptors here all came from a woman aged 50 to 60 with acute or convalescent COVID-19.

This chain connects TRBV6-5 to TRBJ1-4, with 9 positions matching TRBD1. Germline CDR1 and CDR2: MNHEY and SVGAGI. The CDR3 runs 15 residues. Trimming took 2 bases from V and 8 from J; bases not matched to a gene: 6. The CDR3 DNA sequence: TGTGCCAGCAGTTACGTTACAGGGGGCGCAGAAAAACTGTTTTTT. It yields the protein CASSYVTGGAEKLFF.

The chain employs TRBV7-2 and TRBJ1-1; TRBD1 is a possible D gene (5 bases). Trimming removed 1 base at V and 6 bases at J, with 18 bases between. Looked up from germline, CDR1 is SGHTA and CDR2 is FQGNSA. The CDR3 length is 16 residues. The CDR3 is CASSLGGGDGQAEAFF. CDR3 nucleotide sequence: TGTGCCAGCAGCTTAGGAGGAGGGGACGGTCAAGCTGAAGCTTTCTTT.

The V and J genes are TRBV30 and TRBJ2-1; 7 bases are shared with TRBD2. CDR1 and CDR2 from the germline V gene are GTSNPN and SVGIG (reference sequence). V lost 3 bases to trimming and J lost 9 bases; unmatched junction nucleotides: 11. The CDR3 runs to 14 residues. The CDR3: CAWRTSHQVSEQFF. CDR3 sequence (DNA): TGTGCCTGGAGGACTAGCCACCAGGTCAGTGAGCAGTTCTTC.

This clone has just one count. The J gene is TRBJ1-6, the V gene TRBV23-1, with 7 positions matching TRBD1. TRBV23-1 is sorted into the ORF group, with uncertain function. The CDR3 extends over 23 amino acids. V dropped 2 bases and J dropped 0; count of bases not matched to a gene: 22. CDR3 in DNA: TGCGCCAGCAGTCAAGTTCCTGCTGCTACAGACAGGGTGAAGAACTCCTATAATTCACCCCTCCACTTT. It translates to CASSQVPAATDRVKNSYNSPLHF.